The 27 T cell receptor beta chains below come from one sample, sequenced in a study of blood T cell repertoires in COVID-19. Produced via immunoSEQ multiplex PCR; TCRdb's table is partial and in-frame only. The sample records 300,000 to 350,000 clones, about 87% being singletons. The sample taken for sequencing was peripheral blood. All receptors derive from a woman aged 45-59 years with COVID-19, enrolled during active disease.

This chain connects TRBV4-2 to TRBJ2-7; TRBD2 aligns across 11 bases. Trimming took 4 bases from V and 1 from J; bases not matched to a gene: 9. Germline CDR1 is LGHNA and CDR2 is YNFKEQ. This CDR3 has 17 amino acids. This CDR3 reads CASSRQPLAGGSYEQYF. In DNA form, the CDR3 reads TGTGCCAGCAGCCGACAACCTCTAGCGGGAGGTTCCTACGAGCAGTACTTC.

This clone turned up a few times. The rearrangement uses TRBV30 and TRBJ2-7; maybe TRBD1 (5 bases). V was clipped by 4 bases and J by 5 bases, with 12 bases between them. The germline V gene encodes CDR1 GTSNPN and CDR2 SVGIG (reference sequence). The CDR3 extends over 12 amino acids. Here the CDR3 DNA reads TGTGCCTGGACGGTAGGGGCCCACGAGCAGTACTTC. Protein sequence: CAWTVGAHEQYF.

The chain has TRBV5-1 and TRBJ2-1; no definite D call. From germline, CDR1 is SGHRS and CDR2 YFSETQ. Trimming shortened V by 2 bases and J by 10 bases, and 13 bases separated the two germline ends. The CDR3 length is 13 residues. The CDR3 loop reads CASSFSVGGEQFF. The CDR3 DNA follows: TGCGCCAGCAGCTTCAGCGTTGGTGGGGAGCAGTTCTTC. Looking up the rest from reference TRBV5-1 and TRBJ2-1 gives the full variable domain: KAGVTQTPRYLIKTRGQQVTLSCSPISGHRSVSWYQQTPGQGLQFLFEYFSETQRNKGNFPGRFSGRQFSNSRSEMNVSTLELGDSALYLCASSFSVGGEQFFGPGTRLTVL.

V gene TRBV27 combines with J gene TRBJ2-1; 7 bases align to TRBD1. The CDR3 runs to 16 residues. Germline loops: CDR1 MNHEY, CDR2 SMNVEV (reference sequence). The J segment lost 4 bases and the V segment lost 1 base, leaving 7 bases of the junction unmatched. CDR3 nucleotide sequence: TGTGCCAGCAGTTTATATCGACAGGGTGGGTACAATGAGCAGTTCTTC. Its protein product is CASSLYRQGGYNEQFF.

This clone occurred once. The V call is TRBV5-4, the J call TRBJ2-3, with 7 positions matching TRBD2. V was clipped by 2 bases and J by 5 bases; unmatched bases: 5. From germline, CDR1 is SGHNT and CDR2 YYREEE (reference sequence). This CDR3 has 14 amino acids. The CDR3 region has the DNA TGTGCCAGCAGCTTAGGACTAGATGGAGATACGCAGTATTTT. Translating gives CASSLGLDGDTQYF.

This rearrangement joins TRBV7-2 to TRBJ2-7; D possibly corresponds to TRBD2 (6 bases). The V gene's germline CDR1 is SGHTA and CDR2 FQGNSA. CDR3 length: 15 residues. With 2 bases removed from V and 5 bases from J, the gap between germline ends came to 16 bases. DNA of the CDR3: TGTGCCAGCAGCTTATGGTGGGAGGCCGGGAACGAGCAGTACTTC. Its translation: CASSLWWEAGNEQYF. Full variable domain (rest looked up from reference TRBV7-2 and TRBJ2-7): GAGVSQSPSNKVTEKGKDVELRCDPISGHTALYWYRQSLGQGLEFLIYFQGNSAPDKSGLPSDRFSAERTGGSVSTLTIQRTQQEDSAVYLCASSLWWEAGNEQYFGPGTRLTVT.

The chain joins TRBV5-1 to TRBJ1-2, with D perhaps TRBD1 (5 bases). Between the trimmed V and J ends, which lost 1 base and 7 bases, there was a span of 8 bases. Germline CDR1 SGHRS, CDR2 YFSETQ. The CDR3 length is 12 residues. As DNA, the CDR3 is TGCGCCAGCAGCTTGCCAGGGTCTGGCTACACCTTC. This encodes CASSLPGSGYTF.

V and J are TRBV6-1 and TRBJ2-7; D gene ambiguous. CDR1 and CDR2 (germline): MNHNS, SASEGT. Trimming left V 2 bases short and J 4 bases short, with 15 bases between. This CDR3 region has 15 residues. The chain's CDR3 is CASSEPSVNRYEQYF. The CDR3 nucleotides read TGTGCCAGCAGTGAACCTTCCGTTAATCGGTACGAGCAGTACTTC.

This chain's CDR3 is CASSMSGRLKYNEQFF. The CDR3 DNA sequence: TGTGCCAGTAGTATGAGCGGGAGGCTCAAATACAATGAGCAGTTCTTC. The chain employs TRBV19 and TRBJ2-1; 9 bases map to TRBD2. V gave up 3 bases and J gave up 4 bases; unmatched junction bases: 7. Germline CDR1 reads LNHDA; CDR2 reads SQIVND (reference sequence). The CDR3 runs to 16 residues.

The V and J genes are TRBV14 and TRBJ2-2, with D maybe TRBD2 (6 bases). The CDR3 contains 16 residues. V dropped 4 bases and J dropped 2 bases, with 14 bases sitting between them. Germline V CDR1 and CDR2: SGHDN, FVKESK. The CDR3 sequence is CASSLGRGLNTGELFF. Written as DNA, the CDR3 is TGTGCCAGCAGCCTTGGGCGGGGACTTAACACCGGGGAGCTGTTTTTT. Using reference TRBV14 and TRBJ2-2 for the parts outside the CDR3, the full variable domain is EAGVTQFPSHSVIEKGQTVTLRCDPISGHDNLYWYRRVMGKEIKFLLHFVKESKQDESGMPNNRFLAERTGGTYSTLKVQPAELEDSGVYFCASSLGRGLNTGELFFGEGSRLTVL.

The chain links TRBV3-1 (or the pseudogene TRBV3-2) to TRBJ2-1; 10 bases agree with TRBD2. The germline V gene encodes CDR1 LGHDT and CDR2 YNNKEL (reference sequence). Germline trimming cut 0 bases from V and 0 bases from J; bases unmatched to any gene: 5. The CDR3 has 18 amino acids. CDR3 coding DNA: TGTGCCAGCAGCCAAGAACTAGCGGGACATAGCTCCTACAATGAGCAGTTCTTC. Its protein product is CASSQELAGHSSYNEQFF.

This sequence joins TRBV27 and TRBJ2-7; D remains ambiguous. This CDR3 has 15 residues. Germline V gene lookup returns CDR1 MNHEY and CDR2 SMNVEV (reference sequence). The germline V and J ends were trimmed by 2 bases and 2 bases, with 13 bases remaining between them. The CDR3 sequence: CASSLRSSETYEQYF. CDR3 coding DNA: TGTGCCAGCAGTTTAAGGTCTAGTGAGACCTACGAGCAGTACTTC.

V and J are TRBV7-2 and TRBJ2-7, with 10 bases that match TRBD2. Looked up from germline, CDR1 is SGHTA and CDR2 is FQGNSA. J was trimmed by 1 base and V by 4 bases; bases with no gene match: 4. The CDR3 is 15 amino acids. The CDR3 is CASSSASGGSYEQYF. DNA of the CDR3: TGTGCCAGCAGCTCGGCTAGCGGGGGTTCCTACGAGCAGTACTTC.

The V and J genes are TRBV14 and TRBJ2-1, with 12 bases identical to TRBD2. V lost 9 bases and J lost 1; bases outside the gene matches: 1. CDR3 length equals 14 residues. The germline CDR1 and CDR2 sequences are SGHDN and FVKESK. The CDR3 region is CASGLAGSYNEQFF. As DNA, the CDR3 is TGTGCCAGTGGACTAGCGGGATCCTACAATGAGCAGTTCTTC.

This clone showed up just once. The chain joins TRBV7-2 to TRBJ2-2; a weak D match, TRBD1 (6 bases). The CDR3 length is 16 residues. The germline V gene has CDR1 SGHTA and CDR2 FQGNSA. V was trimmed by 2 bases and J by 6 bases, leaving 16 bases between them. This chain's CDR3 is CASSLNLDRSAGELFF. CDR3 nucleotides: TGTGCCAGCAGCTTAAATCTAGACAGGTCAGCCGGGGAGCTGTTTTTT.

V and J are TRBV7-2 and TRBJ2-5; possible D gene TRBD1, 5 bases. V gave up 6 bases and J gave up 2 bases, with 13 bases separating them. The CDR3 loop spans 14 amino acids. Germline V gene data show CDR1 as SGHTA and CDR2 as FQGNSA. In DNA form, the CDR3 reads TGTGCCAGCAGGCCACAGGTTTCGCAAGAGACCCAGTACTTC. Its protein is CASRPQVSQETQYF.

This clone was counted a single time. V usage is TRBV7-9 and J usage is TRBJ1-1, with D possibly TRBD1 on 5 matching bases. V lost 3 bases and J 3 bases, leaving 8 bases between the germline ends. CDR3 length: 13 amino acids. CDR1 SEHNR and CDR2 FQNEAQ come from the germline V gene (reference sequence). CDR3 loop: CASSFIQDTEAFF. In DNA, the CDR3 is TGTGCCAGCAGCTTCATACAGGACACTGAAGCTTTCTTT.

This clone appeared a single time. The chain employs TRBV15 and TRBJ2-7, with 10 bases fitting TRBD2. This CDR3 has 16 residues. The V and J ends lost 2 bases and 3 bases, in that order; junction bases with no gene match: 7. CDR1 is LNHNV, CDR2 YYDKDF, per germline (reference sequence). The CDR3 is CATSRSGTSVYYEQYF. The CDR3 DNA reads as TGTGCCACCAGCAGATCCGGGACTAGCGTGTACTACGAGCAGTACTTC.

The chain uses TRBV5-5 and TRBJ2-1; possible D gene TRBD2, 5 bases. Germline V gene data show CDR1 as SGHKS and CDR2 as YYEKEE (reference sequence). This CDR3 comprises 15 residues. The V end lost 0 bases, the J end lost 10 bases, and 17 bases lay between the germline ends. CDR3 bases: TGTGCCAGCAGCTTGGGTTCTAGCATCGCCAGGGAGCAGTTCTTC. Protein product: CASSLGSSIAREQFF.

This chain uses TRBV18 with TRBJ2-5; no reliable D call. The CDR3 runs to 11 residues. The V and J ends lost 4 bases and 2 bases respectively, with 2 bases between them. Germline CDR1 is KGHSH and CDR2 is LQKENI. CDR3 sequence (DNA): TGTGCCAGCTCACTACAAGAGACCCAGTACTTC. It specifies CASSLQETQYF.

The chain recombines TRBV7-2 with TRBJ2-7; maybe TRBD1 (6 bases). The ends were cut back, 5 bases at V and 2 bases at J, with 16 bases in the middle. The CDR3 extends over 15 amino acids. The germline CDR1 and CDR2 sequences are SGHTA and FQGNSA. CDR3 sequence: CASSLGAAFTYEQYF. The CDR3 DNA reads TGTGCCAGCAGCCTGGGGGCGGCCTTCACCTACGAGCAGTACTTC.

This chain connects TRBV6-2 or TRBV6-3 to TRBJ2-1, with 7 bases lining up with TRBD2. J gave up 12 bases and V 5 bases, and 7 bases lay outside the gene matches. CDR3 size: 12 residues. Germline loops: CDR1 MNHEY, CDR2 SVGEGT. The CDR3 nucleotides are TGTGCCAGCAGTACTAGCGCTTACTCGCAGTTCTTC. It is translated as CASSTSAYSQFF.

The CDR3 DNA reads as TGTGCCACCAGTGATTGTCCCGGGACAGAGTACGAGCAGTACTTC. It specifies CATSDCPGTEYEQYF. The chain carries TRBV24-1 and TRBJ2-7; TRBD1 aligns across 7 bases. V lost 2 bases, J lost 4 bases, and 7 bases stayed unmatched. Looked up from germline, CDR1 is KGHDR and CDR2 is SFDVKD. This CDR3 has 15 amino acids.

The CDR3 sequence: CASSTRQGGPLGYTF. For the CDR3, the DNA is TGTGCCAGTAGTACTCGACAGGGGGGTCCCCTAGGCTACACCTTC. V and J are TRBV19 and TRBJ1-2; 9 bases align to TRBD1. This CDR3 comprises 15 residues. Trimming removed 4 bases from V and 8 bases from J; junction bases left unmatched: 11. Germline V lookup: CDR1 LNHDA, CDR2 SQIVND (reference sequence). Filled out from reference TRBV19 and TRBJ1-2, the complete variable domain reads DGGITQSPKYLFRKEGQNVTLSCEQNLNHDAMYWYRQDPGQGLRLIYYSQIVNDFQKGDIAEGYSVSREKKESFPLTVTSAQKNPTAFYLCASSTRQGGPLGYTFGSGTRLTVV.

CDR3 amino acids: CARSLRTGVDQPQHF. The CDR3 DNA sequence: TGTGCCAGAAGCCTGAGGACAGGGGTTGATCAGCCCCAGCATTTT. The chain is built from TRBV5-3 and TRBJ1-5, with TRBD1 matching over 9 bases. TRBV5-3 belongs to the ORF category, with a function that is uncertain. The CDR3 runs to 15 residues. V was clipped by 4 bases and J by 5 bases; unmatched bases: 7.

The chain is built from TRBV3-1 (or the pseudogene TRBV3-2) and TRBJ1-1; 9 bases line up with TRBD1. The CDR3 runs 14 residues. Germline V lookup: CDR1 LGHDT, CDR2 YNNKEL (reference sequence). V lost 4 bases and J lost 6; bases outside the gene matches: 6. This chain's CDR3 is CASSPQGAQAEAFF. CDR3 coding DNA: TGTGCCAGCAGCCCACAGGGGGCGCAGGCTGAAGCTTTCTTT.

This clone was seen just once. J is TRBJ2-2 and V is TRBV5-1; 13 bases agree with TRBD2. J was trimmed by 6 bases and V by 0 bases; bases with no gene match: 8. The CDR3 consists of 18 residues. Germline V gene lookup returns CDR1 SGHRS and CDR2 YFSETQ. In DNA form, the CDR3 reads TGCGCCAGCAGCTTGGAACCCCCGGGACTAGCGGGGTCCGGGGAGCTGTTTTTT. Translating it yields CASSLEPPGLAGSGELFF.